A selection of T cell receptor beta chains follows, all from one sample in a study of identical twins. One entry per CDR3 protein, called by TCRdb with MiXCR from the 5' RACE reads. Of some 690,000 distinct CDR3 sequences listed, around 21% are singletons. This sample was shared with a second study, whose subject was T cells expressing NK-cell markers.

Sequencing used PBMCs. The receptors come from a woman younger than 35 in good health. The CDR3 runs from the conserved cysteine through the conserved F or W. The D gene is left open where the match is weak. Some rows mark clone size as missing; the rest say once, few, many or name a class of expanded clone.

d_call	v_call	j_call	clone_size	cdr3_aa	cdr3_nt
NA	TRBV10-3	TRBJ2-1	few	CAISGYSGSSYNEQFF	TGTGCCATCAGTGGCTATAGCGGTAGCTCCTACAATGAGCAGTTCTTC
TRBD2	TRBV6-4	TRBJ2-2	many	CASSVAGDTGELFF	TGTGCCAGCAGTGTAGCGGGAGACACCGGGGAGCTGTTTTTT
NA	TRBV29-1	TRBJ2-3	NA	CSVAGLAAGRSPDTQYF	TGCAGCGTTGCAGGTCTTGCGGCCGGGAGATCCCCAGATACGCAGTATTTT
TRBD1	TRBV12-3/TRBV12-4	TRBJ2-7	once	CASGRGQGGREQYF	TGTGCCAGCGGTCGAGGACAGGGCGGTAGGGAGCAGTACTTC
TRBD2	TRBV7-9	TRBJ2-7	few	CASSFGASGRGEQYF	TGTGCCAGCAGCTTTGGGGCTAGCGGGAGAGGCGAGCAGTACTTC
NA	TRBV6-1	TRBJ2-1	NA	CASSRLLTPLNEQFF	TGTGCCAGCAGCCGTCTACTAACACCACTGAATGAGCAGTTCTTC
NA	TRBV9	TRBJ2-1	NA	CASSVGSLSSYNEQFF	TGTGCCAGCAGCGTAGGGTCCCTTAGCTCCTACAATGAGCAGTTCTTC
NA	TRBV7-2	TRBJ2-2	NA	CASSLAGGLFF	TGTGCCAGCAGCTTAGCCGGAGGACTGTTTTTT
NA	TRBV5-1	TRBJ1-1	many	CASSLVVQGNTEAFF	TGCGCCAGCAGCTTGGTGGTACAGGGGAACACTGAAGCTTTCTTT
NA	TRBV7-8	TRBJ2-1	many	CASSPAALTYNEQFF	TGTGCCAGCAGCCCAGCGGCCCTCACCTACAATGAGCAGTTCTTC
NA	TRBV20-1	TRBJ2-7	many	CSATGSYEQYF	TGCAGCGCTACAGGCTCCTACGAGCAGTACTTC